Shown below are 19 T cell receptor beta chains from a single sample sequenced in a study of cytomegalovirus exposure and HLA in healthy donors. This PCR relied on a set of 60 Vbeta primers and 13 Jbeta primers. Sequencing was performed with immunoSEQ multiplex PCR; in TCRdb, only in-frame clones are kept and a portion is missing. The sample has around 140,000 clones, roughly 80% seen once. Source material: PBMCs. The source of these receptors is a woman in her twenties or thirties in good health and CMV-seronegative.

Written as DNA, the CDR3 is TGTGCCAGCAGCTTTAGGCGGGGTGGCACAGATACGCAGTATTTT. This sequence encodes CASSFRRGGTDTQYF. The chain employs TRBV7-2 and TRBJ2-3; possible D gene TRBD2, 6 bases. The CDR3 runs 15 residues. Trimming shortened V by 3 bases and J by 1 base, and 11 bases separated the two germline ends. Germline V gene sequence: CDR1 SGHTA, CDR2 FQGNSA.

The V call is TRBV5-4, the J call TRBJ2-7; weak D call: TRBD1 (5 bases). The CDR3 runs to 16 residues. CDR1 and CDR2 from the germline V gene are SGHNT and YYREEE (reference sequence). The V gene lost 0 bases and the J gene lost 3 bases, with 16 bases spanning the gap. The CDR3 bases are TGTGCCAGCAGCTTGGAATTTGGGCAGGGAAACTACGAGCAGTACTTC. Translating it yields CASSLEFGQGNYEQYF.

V is TRBV9 and J is TRBJ2-3; 11 bases match TRBD1. Trimming removed 4 bases from V and 2 bases from J; junction bases left unmatched: 9. Looked up from germline, CDR1 is SGDLS and CDR2 is YYNGEE. The CDR3 has 17 amino acids. CDR3 protein: CASSYSDRGRVTDTQYF. The CDR3 bases are TGTGCCAGCAGCTATTCGGACAGGGGGCGAGTCACAGATACGCAGTATTTT.

The genes are TRBV30 and TRBJ1-1; 11 nucleotides align to TRBD1. Germline CDR1 and CDR2: GTSNPN and SVGIG (reference sequence). This CDR3 region has 15 residues. The V gene end was trimmed by 1 base and the J gene end by 6 bases; junction bases not matched to a gene: 7. CDR3 region: CAWSAAGQGAPEAFF. In DNA form, the CDR3 reads TGTGCCTGGAGTGCAGCCGGACAGGGGGCGCCTGAAGCTTTCTTT.

This chain joins TRBV20-1 and TRBJ1-2; D possibly corresponds to TRBD1 (5 bases). There are 11 residues in the CDR3. From germline, CDR1 is DFQATT and CDR2 SNEGSKA (reference sequence). V was cut by 5 bases and J by 1 base, with 5 bases left in between. Here the CDR3 reads CSADSNYGYTF. For the CDR3, the DNA is TGCAGTGCTGACAGTAACTATGGCTACACCTTC.

This rearrangement joins TRBV5-1 to TRBJ2-5; a weak D match, TRBD2 (7 bases). CDR3 length equals 15 residues. V was cut by 4 bases and J by 4 bases, with 17 bases left in between. Germline assignment: CDR1 SGHRS and CDR2 YFSETQ. CDR3 DNA: TGCGCCAGCAGCCCCGTCTCCGGGGGGCGAGAGACCCAGTACTTC. Amino acid sequence: CASSPVSGGRETQYF.

The chain employs TRBV7-2 and TRBJ2-5, with D perhaps matching TRBD2 (6 bases). The CDR3 extends over 13 amino acids. V was shortened by 6 bases and J by 5 bases, with 13 bases between the two germline ends. The germline gives CDR1 SGHTA, CDR2 FQGNSA. CDR3 amino acids: CASRGTWPETQYF. The CDR3 coding sequence is TGTGCCAGCAGAGGGACTTGGCCTGAGACCCAGTACTTC.

The CDR3 sequence is CASSYSAEYYEQYF. The CDR3 region has the DNA TGTGCCAGCAGTTACTCGGCGGAATACTACGAGCAGTACTTC. The genes are TRBV6-5 and TRBJ2-7; D remains ambiguous. CDR1 and CDR2 (germline): MNHEY, SVGAGI. The CDR3 extends over 14 amino acids. Trimming removed 0 bases from V and 3 bases from J, with 9 bases in between.

The V gene is TRBV29-1, the J gene TRBJ1-2; D is perhaps TRBD1 (6 bases). Trimming shortened V by 6 bases and J by 7 bases, and 15 bases separated the two germline ends. The CDR3 contains 12 residues. The germline V gene has CDR1 SQVTM and CDR2 ANQGSEA. CDR3 loop: CSVGPDRSGYTF. Here the CDR3 DNA reads TGCAGCGTCGGACCTGACAGGAGTGGCTACACCTTC.

V usage is TRBV6-5 and J usage is TRBJ1-3; D unclear. There are 15 residues in the CDR3. The ends were cut back, 5 bases at V and 3 bases at J, with 14 bases in the middle. Per the germline V gene, CDR1 is MNHEY and CDR2 is SVGAGI. In DNA, the CDR3 is TGTGCCAGCAGTGGGGAGACCTCGGGTGGAAACACCATATATTTT. It specifies CASSGETSGGNTIYF.

The chain uses TRBV5-1 and TRBJ1-2, with 8 nucleotides matching TRBD1. Germline V CDR1 and CDR2: SGHRS, YFSETQ. The CDR3 totals 15 residues. V lost 4 bases, J lost 6 bases, and 11 bases stayed unmatched. The CDR3 sequence is CASSQRGQGQNGYTF. As DNA, the CDR3 is TGCGCCAGCAGCCAAAGAGGACAGGGCCAAAATGGCTACACCTTC.

The V call is TRBV4-1, the J call TRBJ2-1; tentatively, D is TRBD2 (6 bases). V was trimmed by 1 base and J by 3 bases, leaving 13 bases between them. Germline values: CDR1 MGHRA, CDR2 YSYEKL. This CDR3 is built from 16 residues. The CDR3 region has the DNA TGCGCCAGCAGCCAAGCGCGAGCGGGCCACTACAATGAGCAGTTCTTC. Translated: CASSQARAGHYNEQFF.

The chain is built from TRBV18 and TRBJ2-7, with D uncertain. This CDR3 has 12 amino acids. Germline CDR1 is KGHSH and CDR2 is LQKENI. Trimming took 0 bases from V and 5 from J, leaving 5 bases between them. The CDR3 coding sequence is TGTGCCAGCTCACCACCCACTGACGAGCAGTACTTC. It codes for CASSPPTDEQYF.

The genes are TRBV7-9 and TRBJ2-5; 7 bases align to TRBD1. The junction had 11 bases not matched to a gene; V was cut back by 1 base and J by 6 bases. Germline V gene lookup returns CDR1 SEHNR and CDR2 FQNEAQ (reference sequence). The CDR3 contains 16 residues. The CDR3 protein is CASSLGGAAGGKTQYF. The CDR3 coding sequence is TGTGCCAGCAGCTTAGGAGGGGCCGCAGGGGGAAAGACCCAGTACTTC.

The rearrangement joins TRBV5-1 to TRBJ2-2; 7 bases map to TRBD1. The V and J ends lost 1 base and 0 bases, in that order; junction bases with no gene match: 0. The CDR3 loop spans 15 amino acids. The germline V gene has CDR1 SGHRS and CDR2 YFSETQ. CDR3 DNA: TGCGCCAGCAGCTTGCAGGGGGCGAACACCGGGGAGCTGTTTTTT. Amino acid sequence: CASSLQGANTGELFF.

V is TRBV4-1 and J is TRBJ1-5; TRBD1 matches 9 bases. The junction had 12 bases not matched to a gene; V was cut back by 0 bases and J by 0 bases. The CDR3 is 20 residues long. Germline V lookup: CDR1 MGHRA, CDR2 YSYEKL. In nucleotides, the CDR3 is TGCGCCAGCAGCCAAGAGCCCCCGGGGACAGGGACGTATAGCAATCAGCCCCAGCATTTT. It codes for CASSQEPPGTGTYSNQPQHF.

The gene calls are TRBV15 and TRBJ1-4, with TRBD1 matching 7 bases. V gave up 0 bases and J gave up 8 bases; unmatched junction bases: 6. The CDR3 spans 15 residues. Per germline, CDR1 LNHNV and CDR2 YYDKDF (reference sequence). The CDR3 loop is CATSRDRDRDEKLFF. CDR3 sequence (DNA): TGTGCCACCAGCAGAGATAGAGACAGGGACGAAAAACTGTTTTTT.

The V gene is TRBV7-6, the J gene TRBJ1-1, with 7 nucleotides matching TRBD1. Germline V gene data show CDR1 as SGHVS and CDR2 as FNYEAQ. The CDR3 totals 15 residues. V gave up 4 bases and J gave up 5 bases; unmatched junction bases: 10. The CDR3 region is CASSSGLTGWTEAFF. The DNA of the CDR3 is TGTGCCAGCAGCTCTGGTCTGACAGGGTGGACTGAAGCTTTCTTT.

This clone was detected only a few times. The chain joins TRBV2 to TRBJ2-1, with a tentative D call TRBD1 (5 bases). Trimming shortened V by 8 bases and J by 9 bases, and 14 bases separated the two germline ends. The V gene's germline CDR1 is SNHLY and CDR2 FYNNEI. The CDR3 loop spans 12 amino acids. CDR3 in amino acids: CASDGAAPEQFF. CDR3 DNA: TGTGCCAGCGATGGGGCGGCCCCTGAGCAGTTCTTC.